These T cell receptor beta chains were read from a single sample in a study of shared clonotypes between healthy human individuals. TCRdb keeps only in-frame clones here, not all; method: immunoSEQ multiplex PCR. The repertoire holds millions of clones, with around 94% as singletons. The sample consisted of naive CD4+ T cells sorted from blood. The receptor source for this set is a man aged 18-30 years in good health. CDR3s include the opening cysteine and the closing phenylalanine or tryptophan. The D gene is left open where the match is weak. Only part of the rows carry a size: once, few, many, or a class if the clone is expanded.

>TRBJ2-5|TRBV5-1|-|-
TGCGCCAGCAGCTTTCAGCTACAAGAGACCCAGTACTTC
CASSFQLQETQYF
>TRBJ2-3|TRBV6-5|-|-
TGTGCCAGCAGTTACGACCCAACTGGTACGCAGTATTTT
CASSYDPTGTQYF
>TRBJ2-7|TRBV10-2|TRBD1|-
TGCGCCAGCAGAGTTCGGGGACAGGGGGCGGTTAATATCTACGAGCAGTACTTC
CASRVRGQGAVNIYEQYF
>TRBJ1-1|TRBV6-5|TRBD1|few
TGTGCCAGCACCGACAGGGGGAACACTGAAGCTTTCTTT
CASTDRGNTEAFF
>TRBJ2-1|TRBV7-9|-|-
TGTGCCAGCAGCATCTTAGGGCCTTCCTACAATGAGCAGTTCTTC
CASSILGPSYNEQFF
>TRBJ1-4|TRBV7-2|TRBD1|-
TGTGCCAGCAGCCCCCTTGGGAGACAGGGGTATGAAAAACTGTTTTTT
CASSPLGRQGYEKLFF
>TRBJ2-7|TRBV7-6|-|-
TGTGCCAGCAGCTTAGAGCCCTACGAGCAGTACTTC
CASSLEPYEQYF
>TRBJ2-3|TRBV7-9|-|-
TGTGCCAGCAGCTCGCGATTATTCACAGATACGCAGTATTTT
CASSSRLFTDTQYF
>TRBJ1-2|TRBV2|TRBD1|once
TGTGCCAGCAGTGGGGGACAGGGCAACGCTAACTATGGCTACACCTTC
CASSGGQGNANYGYTF
>TRBJ2-7|TRBV19|-|-
TGTGCCAGTAGTGTACGGGTCTTCAACGAGCAGTACTTC
CASSVRVFNEQYF
>TRBJ2-7|TRBV28|-|once
TGTGCCAGCAGTCCCATAGACAGAAGATCAACCTACGAGCAGTACTTC
CASSPIDRRSTYEQYF
>TRBJ1-2|TRBV19|TRBD1|-
TGTGCCAGCAGACGCCCGGGACAGGGGAGCGGCTACACCTTC
CASRRPGQGSGYTF
>TRBJ1-2|TRBV5-4|TRBD1|once
TGTGCCAGCAGCCCGCAGACAGGGATTCAGGCGGAAGGGGGCTACACCTTC
CASSPQTGIQAEGGYTF
>TRBJ2-6|TRBV19|-|-
TGTGCCAGTAGTCCAATAGGGCCCGGGGCCAACGTCCTGACTTTC
CASSPIGPGANVLTF
>TRBJ1-3|TRBV7-9|-|-
TGTGCCAGCAGCACAATGGCGGGGTTCTCTGGAAACACCATATATTTT
CASSTMAGFSGNTIYF
>TRBJ2-2|TRBV18|-|-
TGTGCCAGCGGAAAGTTCAGTTTTCAAACCGGGGAGCTGTTTTTT
CASGKFSFQTGELFF
>TRBJ2-1|TRBV6-5|TRBD2|-
TGTGCCAGCAGTTACCGGGGACTAGCGGGATACAATGAGCAGTTCTTC
CASSYRGLAGYNEQFF
>TRBJ1-1|TRBV30|-|-
TGTGCCTGGAGCGGTGGGTGGCAGTCCAACACTGAAGCTTTCTTT
CAWSGGWQSNTEAFF
>TRBJ2-1|TRBV5-1|-|once
TGCGCCAGCAGCTTGAGAACAGGATCCAATGAGCAGTTCTTC
CASSLRTGSNEQFF
>TRBJ2-7|TRBV18|-|-
TGTGCCAGCTCATCTAGTCTAGCGAACTCCTACGAGCAGTACTTC
CASSSSLANSYEQYF
>TRBJ2-1|TRBV11-3|TRBD2|-
TGTGCCAGCAGCTTTAGCGGGACTAGTAATGAGCAGTTCTTC
CASSFSGTSNEQFF
>TRBJ2-7|TRBV6-1|-|-
TGTGCCAGCAGCATAGGACAAACACCCTACGAGCAGTACTTC
CASSIGQTPYEQYF
>TRBJ1-5|TRBV19|-|once
TGTGCCAGTAGTATAGTAGGCGGCGCTCAGCCCCAGCATTTT
CASSIVGGAQPQHF
>TRBJ1-2|TRBV6-1|-|-
TGTGCCAGTACCGACAGAGTCTATGGCTACACCTTC
CASTDRVYGYTF
>TRBJ1-6|TRBV2|-|-
TGTGCCAGCAGTGCACAAGGGACTAATAATTCACCCCTCCACTTT
CASSAQGTNNSPLHF